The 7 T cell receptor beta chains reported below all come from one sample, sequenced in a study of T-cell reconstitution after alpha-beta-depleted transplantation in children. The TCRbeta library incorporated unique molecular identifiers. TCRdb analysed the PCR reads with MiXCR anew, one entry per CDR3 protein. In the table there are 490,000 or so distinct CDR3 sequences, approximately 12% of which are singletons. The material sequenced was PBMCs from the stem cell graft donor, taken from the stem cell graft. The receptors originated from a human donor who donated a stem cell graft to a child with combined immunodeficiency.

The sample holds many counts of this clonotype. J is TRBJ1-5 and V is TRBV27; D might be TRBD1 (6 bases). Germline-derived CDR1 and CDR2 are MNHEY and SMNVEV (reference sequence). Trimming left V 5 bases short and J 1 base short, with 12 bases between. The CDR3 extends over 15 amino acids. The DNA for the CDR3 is TGTGCCAGCAGTCGAACAGGGCTAAGCAATCAGCCCCAGCATTTT. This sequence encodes CASSRTGLSNQPQHF.

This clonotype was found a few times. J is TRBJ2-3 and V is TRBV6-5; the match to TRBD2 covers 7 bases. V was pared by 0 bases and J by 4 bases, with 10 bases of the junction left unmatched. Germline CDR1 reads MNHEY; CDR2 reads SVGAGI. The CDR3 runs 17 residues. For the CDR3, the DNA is TGTGCCAGCAGTTACTCTAAAGCGGGAACTGGCGCAGATACGCAGTATTTT. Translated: CASSYSKAGTGADTQYF.

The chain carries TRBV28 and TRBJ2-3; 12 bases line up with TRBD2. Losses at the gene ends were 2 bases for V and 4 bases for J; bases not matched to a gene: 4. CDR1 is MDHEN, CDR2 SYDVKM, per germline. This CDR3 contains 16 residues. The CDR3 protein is CASSLSLAGGPDTQYF. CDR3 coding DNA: TGTGCCAGCAGTTTAAGTCTAGCGGGGGGGCCAGATACGCAGTATTTT.

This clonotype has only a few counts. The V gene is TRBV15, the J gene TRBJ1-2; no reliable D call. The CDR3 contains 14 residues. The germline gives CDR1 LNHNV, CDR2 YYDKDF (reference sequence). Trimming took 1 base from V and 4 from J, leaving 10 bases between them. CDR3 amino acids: CATSRVATSYGYTF. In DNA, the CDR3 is TGTGCCACCAGCAGAGTCGCAACCTCCTATGGCTACACCTTC. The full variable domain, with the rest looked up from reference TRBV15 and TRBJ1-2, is DAMVIQNPRYQVTQFGKPVTLSCSQTLNHNVMYWYQQKSSQAPKLLFHYYDKDFNNEADTPDNFQSRRPNTSFCFLDIRSPGLGDTAMYLCATSRVATSYGYTFGSGTRLTVV.

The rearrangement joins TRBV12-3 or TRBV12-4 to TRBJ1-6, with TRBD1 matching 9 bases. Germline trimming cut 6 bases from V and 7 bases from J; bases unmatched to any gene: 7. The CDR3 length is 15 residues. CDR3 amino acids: CASSSGTGLNSPLHF. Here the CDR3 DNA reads TGTGCCAGCAGCTCCGGGACAGGGTTGAATTCACCCCTCCACTTT.

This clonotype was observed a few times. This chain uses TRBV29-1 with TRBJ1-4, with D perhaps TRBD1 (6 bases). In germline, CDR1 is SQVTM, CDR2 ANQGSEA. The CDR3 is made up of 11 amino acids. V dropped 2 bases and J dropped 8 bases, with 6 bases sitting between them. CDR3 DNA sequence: TGCAGCGTTGAAAGGGGGGAAAAACTGTTTTTT. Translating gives CSVERGEKLFF.

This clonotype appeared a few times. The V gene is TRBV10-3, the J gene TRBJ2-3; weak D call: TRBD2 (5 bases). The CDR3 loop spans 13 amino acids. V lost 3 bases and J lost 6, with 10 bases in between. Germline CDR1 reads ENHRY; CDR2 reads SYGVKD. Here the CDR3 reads CAISDGVPDTQYF. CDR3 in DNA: TGTGCCATCAGTGACGGGGTGCCCGATACGCAGTATTTT.